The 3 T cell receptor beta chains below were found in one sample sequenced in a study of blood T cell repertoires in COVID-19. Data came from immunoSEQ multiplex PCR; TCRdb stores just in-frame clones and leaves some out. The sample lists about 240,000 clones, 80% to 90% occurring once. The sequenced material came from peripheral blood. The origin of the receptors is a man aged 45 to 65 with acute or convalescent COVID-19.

The DNA for the CDR3 is TGTGCCATCAGTCTTACCGGGACAGCTCATGGAAACACCATATATTTT. Encoded protein: CAISLTGTAHGNTIYF. The chain has TRBV10-3 and TRBJ1-3, with 7 positions matching TRBD1. The CDR3 is 16 residues long. V trimming: 5 bases; J trimming: 3 bases; junction bases outside the gene matches: 10. Germline V gene data show CDR1 as ENHRY and CDR2 as SYGVKD.

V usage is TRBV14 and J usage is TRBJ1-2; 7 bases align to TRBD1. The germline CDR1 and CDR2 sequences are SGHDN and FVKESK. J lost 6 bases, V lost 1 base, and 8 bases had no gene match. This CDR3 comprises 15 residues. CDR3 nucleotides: TGTGCCAGCAGCCAAGGCGGACAGGAGCCCAATGGCTACACCTTC. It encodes CASSQGGQEPNGYTF.

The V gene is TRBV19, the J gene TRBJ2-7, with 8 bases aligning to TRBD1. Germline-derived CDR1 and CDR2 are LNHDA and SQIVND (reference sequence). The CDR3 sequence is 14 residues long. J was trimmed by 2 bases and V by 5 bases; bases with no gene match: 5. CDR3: CASSATGGAYEQYF. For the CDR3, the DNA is TGTGCCAGTAGTGCCACAGGGGGAGCCTACGAGCAGTACTTC.